This T cell receptor (beta chain) stems from a study of Graves' ophthalmopathy and Graves' hyperthyroidism. Overall study findings and caveats: Its predictions of ophthalmopathy progression gave the model roughly 71% sensitivity and roughly 76% specificity. The authors also found most expanded thyroid clonotypes above 0.001 frequency in blood.

The authors amplified TCR beta CDR3 regions, and they did so from RNA transcripts for repertoire sequencing. A first-round RT-PCR used HTBI primers, followed by a second-round multiplex PCR. TCRdb independently ran MiXCR on the multiplex PCR reads; one entry per CDR3 protein. The table includes around 1.1 million distinct CDR3 sequences, about 36% detected once. As concerns this clonotype: What it binds is not known.

Trimming at V came to 5 bases and at J to 7 bases, leaving 10 bases not matched to a gene. The CDR3 has 15 amino acids. Germline V gene sequence: CDR1 SGHAT, CDR2 FQDESV (reference sequence). The source material was peripheral blood or thyroid tissue (not recorded which). The receptor was isolated from an adult man with Graves' hyperthyroidism. J is TRBJ1-5 and V is TRBV11-1, with 8 positions matching TRBD1. CDR3 region: CASSHGQGARQPQHF. The CDR3 DNA reads TGTGCCAGCAGCCACGGACAGGGAGCACGACAGCCCCAGCATTTT.